What follows are 11 T cell receptor beta chains derived from one specimen sequenced in a study of blood T cells in healthy people across ages. A second PCR, run for 7 to 11 cycles, used a sample-barcoded 5' primer plus a J-beta primer mix. One entry per CDR3 protein results from TCRdb running MiXCR on the 5' RACE reads. The sample holds about 580,000 distinct CDR3 sequences, around half seen once. What was sequenced was blood. Receptor source: a man older than 75 in good health.

This chain uses TRBV6-5 with TRBJ2-7; D is possibly TRBD2 (6 bases). The CDR3 is 15 amino acids. Trimming took 6 bases from V and 6 from J, leaving 21 bases between them. Germline CDR1 MNHEY, CDR2 SVGAGI. The CDR3 loop reads CASRPLATLRSEQYF. CDR3 nucleotide sequence: TGTGCCAGCAGACCGCTAGCGACCCTAAGGTCCGAGCAGTACTTC.

The rearrangement joins TRBV7-2 to TRBJ1-4, with D possibly being TRBD1 (5 bases). The CDR3 is 14 residues long. The V end was cut by 5 bases, the J end by 6 bases, with 13 bases between. Per germline, CDR1 SGHTA and CDR2 FQGNSA. In DNA, the CDR3 is TGTGCCAGCAGCCCGCAGGGTCGACATGAAAAACTGTTTTTT. Protein product: CASSPQGRHEKLFF.

The chain carries TRBV7-9 and TRBJ2-3; 11 positions match TRBD2. The CDR3 spans 19 residues. The trim removed 6 bases at V and 0 bases at J, leaving 14 bases unmatched. CDR1 SEHNR and CDR2 FQNEAQ come from the germline V gene (reference sequence). In nucleotides, the CDR3 is TGTGCCAGCAGTACGGGACTAGCGGTCCTCGGGCCTAGCACAGATACGCAGTATTTT. Residues: CASSTGLAVLGPSTDTQYF.

The chain joins TRBV15 to TRBJ2-7, with 7 bases matching TRBD2. The germline gives CDR1 LNHNV, CDR2 YYDKDF (reference sequence). V lost 2 bases to trimming and J lost 4 bases; unmatched junction nucleotides: 14. CDR3 length: 17 amino acids. CDR3 in amino acids: CATSRSVGGGASYEQYF. The CDR3, as DNA: TGTGCCACCAGCAGAAGCGTTGGCGGGGGAGCCTCTTACGAGCAGTACTTC.

The rearrangement uses TRBV6-1 and TRBJ2-3; D not certain. V was cut by 7 bases and J by 2 bases, with 13 bases left in between. This CDR3 has 14 residues. CDR1 MNHNS and CDR2 SASEGT come from the germline V gene. CDR3: CASNEARPTDTQYF. The CDR3 DNA sequence: TGTGCCAGCAACGAAGCCCGACCCACAGATACGCAGTATTTT.

This clonotype was seen at least ten times. Written as DNA, the CDR3 is TGTGCCAGCAGCTCAACACCAACTAATGAAAAACTGTTTTTT. Encoded protein: CASSSTPTNEKLFF. The rearrangement joins TRBV7-9 to TRBJ1-4; D is unclear. This CDR3 has 14 amino acids. V shed 4 bases and J shed 0 bases, with 6 bases lying between them. The germline V gene has CDR1 SEHNR and CDR2 FQNEAQ (reference sequence).

The sample holds a few counts of this clonotype. This chain joins TRBV20-1 and TRBJ2-3; a weak D match, TRBD2 (6 bases). In germline, CDR1 is DFQATT, CDR2 SNEGSKA (reference sequence). V gave up 2 bases and J gave up 2 bases, with 14 bases separating them. The CDR3 length is 15 residues. The CDR3 DNA reads as TGCAGTGCTAGACCCCTGGGGAGGACCACAGATACGCAGTATTTT. Its translation is CSARPLGRTTDTQYF.

V is TRBV7-2 and J is TRBJ2-1; TRBD2 matches at 8 bases. This CDR3 has 15 residues. Germline V lookup: CDR1 SGHTA, CDR2 FQGNSA. The trim removed 10 bases at V and 6 bases at J, leaving 14 bases unmatched. This CDR3 is CANTPGGGLINEQFF. The CDR3 DNA sequence: TGTGCCAACACCCCTGGCGGGGGGTTAATCAATGAGCAGTTCTTC.

The chain uses TRBV20-1 and TRBJ2-1, with a weak D call TRBD1 (6 bases). Germline assignment: CDR1 DFQATT and CDR2 SNEGSKA (reference sequence). The CDR3 length is 14 residues. V was cut by 3 bases and J by 4 bases, with 13 bases left in between. CDR3 sequence: CSARKSGEYNEQFF. Here the CDR3 DNA reads TGCAGTGCTAGGAAATCAGGGGAGTACAATGAGCAGTTCTTC.

This sequence joins TRBV12-3 or TRBV12-4 and TRBJ2-7; D possibly uses TRBD1 or TRBD2 (5 bases each). Between the trimmed V and J ends, which lost 3 bases and 0 bases, there was a span of 12 bases. The CDR3 consists of 15 residues. For the CDR3, the DNA is TGTGCCAGCAGTTTGCGTGGGGGATCCTCCTACGAGCAGTACTTC. It codes for CASSLRGGSSYEQYF.

V and J are TRBV12-3 or TRBV12-4 and TRBJ1-1; TRBD1 might be the D (6 bases). The CDR3 loop spans 16 amino acids. The V and J ends lost 4 bases and 2 bases respectively, with 17 bases between them. As DNA, the CDR3 is TGTGCCAGCAGTTCAAGGGGGATGAGCGGAAACACTGAAGCTTTCTTT. This codes for CASSSRGMSGNTEAFF.